These 10 T cell receptor beta chains were sequenced from one sample in a study of T-cell reconstitution after alpha-beta-depleted transplantation in children. Unique molecular identifiers were used to barcode this TCRbeta library. TCRdb re-analysed the PCR reads in MiXCR, keeping a single row per CDR3 protein. The sample contains 490,000 or so distinct CDR3 sequences, more than 9% of which appear only once. Sequenced material: PBMCs, taken before TCRalphabeta/CD19-depleted stem cell transplant. The source is a child aged 2 to 10 with inherited bone marrow failure, due to receive a stem cell transplant.

The chain joins TRBV10-3 to TRBJ2-1; tentatively, D is TRBD2 (5 bases). V lost 9 bases and J 7 bases, leaving 19 bases between the germline ends. CDR1 and CDR2 from the germline V gene are ENHRY and SYGVKD. The CDR3 is made up of 14 amino acids. CDR3 bases: TGTGCCATAGAACCGACCGGAGGTAGGAATGAGCAGTTCTTC. It encodes CAIEPTGGRNEQFF.

The chain links TRBV23-1 to TRBJ2-7; 12 nucleotides align to TRBD2. TRBV23-1 is an ORF; its function is uncertain. V gave up 6 bases and J gave up 0 bases; unmatched junction bases: 9. This CDR3 spans 17 amino acids. The CDR3 sequence is CASRAPPSGRASYEQYF. As DNA, the CDR3 is TGCGCCAGCAGGGCCCCTCCTAGCGGGAGGGCCTCCTACGAGCAGTACTTC.

The chain combines TRBV7-9 with TRBJ2-5; 8 bases are a match to TRBD1. The CDR3 runs to 16 residues. The trim removed 2 bases at V and 3 bases at J, leaving 8 bases unmatched. Germline V gene lookup returns CDR1 SEHNR and CDR2 FQNEAQ (reference sequence). The CDR3 sequence: CASSLLGQVNEETQYF. The DNA for the CDR3 is TGTGCCAGCAGCTTATTGGGACAGGTGAACGAAGAGACCCAGTACTTC.

This clonotype was observed a few times. Here the CDR3 reads CASSLLGYVNEQFF. The CDR3 DNA is TGTGCCAGCAGCTTATTGGGCTACGTCAATGAGCAGTTCTTC. The rearrangement links TRBV7-2 to TRBJ2-1; D is undetermined. Looked up from germline, CDR1 is SGHTA and CDR2 is FQGNSA. Trimming removed 2 bases at V and 6 bases at J, with 11 bases between. CDR3 length equals 14 residues. Full variable domain (missing parts from reference TRBV7-2 and TRBJ2-1): GAGVSQSPSNKVTEKGKDVELRCDPISGHTALYWYRQSLGQGLEFLIYFQGNSAPDKSGLPSDRFSAERTGGSVSTLTIQRTQQEDSAVYLCASSLLGYVNEQFFGPGTRLTVL.

This clonotype was seen at least ten times. V and J are TRBV11-2 and TRBJ2-7; 7 bases match TRBD1. Germline trimming cut 0 bases from V and 3 bases from J; bases unmatched to any gene: 2. The CDR3 covers 14 residues. The germline gives CDR1 SGHAT, CDR2 FQNNGV. CDR3 sequence (DNA): TGTGCCAGCAGCTTAGACAGGACAGGCTACGAGCAGTACTTC. It yields the protein CASSLDRTGYEQYF.

Details on this clonotype: A read error is possible here, since a much larger clone lies one base away. The chain uses TRBV6-5 and TRBJ2-1; weak D call: TRBD2 (5 bases). The CDR3 spans 14 residues. Per germline, CDR1 MNHEY and CDR2 SVGAGI. The V end lost 2 bases, the J end lost 9 bases, and 14 bases lay between the germline ends. The CDR3 loop reads CASSYGTSDREQFF. The CDR3 bases are TGTGCCAGCAGTTACGGAACTAGTGATCGTGAGCAGTTCTTC.

The sample holds many counts of this clonotype. The junction does not match germline at one end; this may be a read error. This chain uses TRBV7-2 with TRBJ2-7; 9 positions match TRBD1. The CDR3 is 14 amino acids. Germline V gene data show CDR1 as SGHTA and CDR2 as FQGNSA. This CDR3 is CASSLGTGPYEQYF. CDR3 sequence (DNA): TGCGCCAGCAGCTTGGGGACAGGGCCCTACGAGCAGTACTTC.

The table lists this clonotype with many counts. The chain joins TRBV5-1 to TRBJ2-5, with 7 bases aligning to TRBD1. The CDR3 extends over 14 amino acids. With 2 bases clipped from V and 5 bases from J, the junction kept 6 bases outside the gene matches. CDR1 and CDR2 from the germline V gene are SGHRS and YFSETQ. The CDR3 DNA reads as TGCGCCAGCAGCTTATCCGGGACAGATGAGACCCAGTACTTC. Protein: CASSLSGTDETQYF.

This clonotype was seen ten or more times. The CDR3 loop is CASSLIHGDTEAFF. The CDR3 coding sequence is TGTGCCAGCAGTTTAATACATGGGGACACTGAAGCTTTCTTT. The chain recombines TRBV12-3 or TRBV12-4 with TRBJ1-1; D is unresolved. With 2 bases removed from V and 3 bases from J, the gap between germline ends came to 10 bases. The CDR3 extends over 14 amino acids.

This clonotype was detected ten times or more. The gene calls are TRBV20-1 and TRBJ2-1; the D gene could be TRBD1 or TRBD2 (5 bases each). Germline V gene lookup returns CDR1 DFQATT and CDR2 SNEGSKA (reference sequence). Trimming removed 6 bases at V and 7 bases at J, with 13 bases between. CDR3 length: 12 residues. The CDR3 spells CSARFEGNEQFF. For the CDR3, the DNA is TGCAGTGCCCGCTTTGAGGGGAATGAGCAGTTCTTC.